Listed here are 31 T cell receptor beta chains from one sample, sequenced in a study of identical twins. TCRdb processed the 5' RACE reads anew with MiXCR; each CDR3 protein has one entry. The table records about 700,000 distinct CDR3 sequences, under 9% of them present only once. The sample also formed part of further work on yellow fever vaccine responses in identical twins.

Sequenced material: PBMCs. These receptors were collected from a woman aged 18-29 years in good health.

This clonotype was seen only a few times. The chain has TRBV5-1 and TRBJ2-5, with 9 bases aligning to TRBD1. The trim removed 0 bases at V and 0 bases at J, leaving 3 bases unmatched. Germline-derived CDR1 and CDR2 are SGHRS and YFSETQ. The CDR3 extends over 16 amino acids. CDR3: CASSLGGTGHQETQYF. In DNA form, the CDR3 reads TGCGCCAGCAGCTTGGGGGGGACAGGGCACCAAGAGACCCAGTACTTC.

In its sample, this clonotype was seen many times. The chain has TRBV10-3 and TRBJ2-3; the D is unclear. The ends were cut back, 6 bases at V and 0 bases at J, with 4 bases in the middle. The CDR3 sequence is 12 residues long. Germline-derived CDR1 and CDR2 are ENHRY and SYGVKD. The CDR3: CAISPSTDTQYF. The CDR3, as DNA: TGTGCCATCAGCCCTAGCACAGATACGCAGTATTTT.

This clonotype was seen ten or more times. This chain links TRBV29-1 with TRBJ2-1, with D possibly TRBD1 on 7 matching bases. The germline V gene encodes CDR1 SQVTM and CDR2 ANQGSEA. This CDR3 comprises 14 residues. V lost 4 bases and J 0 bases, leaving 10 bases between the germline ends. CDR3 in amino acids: CSVVQGGSYNEQFF. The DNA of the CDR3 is TGCAGCGTTGTTCAGGGGGGCTCCTACAATGAGCAGTTCTTC.

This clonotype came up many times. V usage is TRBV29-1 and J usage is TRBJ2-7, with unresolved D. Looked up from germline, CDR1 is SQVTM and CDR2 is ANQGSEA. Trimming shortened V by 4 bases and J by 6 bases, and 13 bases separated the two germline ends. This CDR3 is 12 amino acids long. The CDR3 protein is CSVARVGSEQYF. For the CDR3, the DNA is TGCAGCGTTGCAAGGGTGGGGTCCGAGCAGTACTTC.

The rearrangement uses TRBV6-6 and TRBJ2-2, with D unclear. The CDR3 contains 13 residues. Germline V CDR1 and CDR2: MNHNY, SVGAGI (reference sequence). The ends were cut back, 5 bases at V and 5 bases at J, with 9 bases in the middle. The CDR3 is CASSTTWTGELFF. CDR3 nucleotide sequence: TGTGCCAGCAGTACGACATGGACCGGGGAGCTGTTTTTT.

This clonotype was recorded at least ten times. CDR3 DNA sequence: TGTGCCAGCAGCGAAACTAGCGGGGGGGCCGGAAGGGCAGATACGCAGTATTTT. Translating gives CASSETSGGAGRADTQYF. The chain uses TRBV5-6 and TRBJ2-3, with 13 bases aligning to TRBD2. CDR3 size: 18 residues. Germline V lookup: CDR1 SGHDT, CDR2 YYEEEE. The ends lost 4 bases at V and 4 bases at J; junction bases unmatched: 12.

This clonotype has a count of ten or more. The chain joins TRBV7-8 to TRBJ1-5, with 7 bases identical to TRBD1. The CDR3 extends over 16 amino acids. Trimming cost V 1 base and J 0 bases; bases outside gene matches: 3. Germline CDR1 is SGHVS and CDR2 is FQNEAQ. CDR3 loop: CASSLEGQYSNQPQHF. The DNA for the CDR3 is TGTGCCAGCAGCTTAGAGGGACAGTATAGCAATCAGCCCCAGCATTTT.

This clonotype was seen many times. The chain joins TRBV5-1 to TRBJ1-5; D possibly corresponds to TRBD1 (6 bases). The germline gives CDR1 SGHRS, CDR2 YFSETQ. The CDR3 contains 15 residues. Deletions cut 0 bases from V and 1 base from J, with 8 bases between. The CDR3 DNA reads TGCGCCAGCAGCTTGGAGGGGGTCAGCAATCAGCCCCAGCATTTT. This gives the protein CASSLEGVSNQPQHF. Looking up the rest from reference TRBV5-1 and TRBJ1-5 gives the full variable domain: KAGVTQTPRYLIKTRGQQVTLSCSPISGHRSVSWYQQTPGQGLQFLFEYFSETQRNKGNFPGRFSGRQFSNSRSEMNVSTLELGDSALYLCASSLEGVSNQPQHFGDGTRLSIL.

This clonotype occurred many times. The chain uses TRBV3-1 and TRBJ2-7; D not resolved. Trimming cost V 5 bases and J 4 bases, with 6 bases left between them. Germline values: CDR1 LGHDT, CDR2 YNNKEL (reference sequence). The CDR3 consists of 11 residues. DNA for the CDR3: TGTGCCAGCAGCTCCCAATACGAGCAGTACTTC. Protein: CASSSQYEQYF.

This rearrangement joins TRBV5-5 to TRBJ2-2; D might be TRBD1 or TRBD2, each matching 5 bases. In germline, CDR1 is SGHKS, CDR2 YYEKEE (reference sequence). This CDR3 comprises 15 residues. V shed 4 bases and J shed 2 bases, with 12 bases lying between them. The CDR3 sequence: CASSGTDLNTGELFF. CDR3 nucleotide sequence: TGTGCCAGCAGCGGGACCGACTTAAACACCGGGGAGCTGTTTTTT.

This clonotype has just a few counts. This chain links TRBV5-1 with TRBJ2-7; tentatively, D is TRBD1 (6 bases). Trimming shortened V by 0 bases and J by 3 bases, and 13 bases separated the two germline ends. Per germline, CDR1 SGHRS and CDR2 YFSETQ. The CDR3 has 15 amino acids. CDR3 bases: TGCGCCAGCAGCTTGGAAAGACAGGTTATCTACGAGCAGTACTTC. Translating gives CASSLERQVIYEQYF.

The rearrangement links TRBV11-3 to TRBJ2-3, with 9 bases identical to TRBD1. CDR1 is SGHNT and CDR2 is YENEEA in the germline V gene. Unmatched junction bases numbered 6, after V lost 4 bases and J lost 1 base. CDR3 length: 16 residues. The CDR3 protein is CASSSSWDRGTDTQYF. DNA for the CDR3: TGTGCCAGCAGCTCCAGTTGGGACAGGGGCACAGATACGCAGTATTTT.

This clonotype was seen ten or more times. CDR3 residues: CASSSYGHTEAFF. CDR3 coding DNA: TGTGCCAGCAGTTCATACGGACACACTGAAGCTTTCTTT. The chain recombines TRBV6-2 or TRBV6-3 with TRBJ1-1; D ambiguous. Trimming took off 4 bases at V and 3 bases at J, with 9 bases between the two ends. In germline, CDR1 is MNHEY, CDR2 SVGEGT. The CDR3 contains 13 residues.

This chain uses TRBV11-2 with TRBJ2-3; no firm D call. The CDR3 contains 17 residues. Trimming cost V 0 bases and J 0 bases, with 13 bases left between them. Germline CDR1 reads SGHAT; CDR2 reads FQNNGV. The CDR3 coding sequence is TGTGCCAGCAGCTTAGAGGAAAGGCCAGAGAGCACAGATACGCAGTATTTT. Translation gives CASSLEERPESTDTQYF. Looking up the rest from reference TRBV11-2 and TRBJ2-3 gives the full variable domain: EAGVAQSPRYKIIEKRQSVAFWCNPISGHATLYWYQQILGQGPKLLIQFQNNGVVDDSQLPKDRFSAERLKGVDSTLKIQPAKLEDSAVYLCASSLEERPESTDTQYFGPGTRLTVL.

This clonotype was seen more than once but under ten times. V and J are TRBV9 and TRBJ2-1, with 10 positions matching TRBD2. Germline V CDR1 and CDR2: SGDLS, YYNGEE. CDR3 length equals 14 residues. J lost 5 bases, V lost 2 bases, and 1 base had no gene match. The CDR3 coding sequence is TGTGCCAGCAGCGTGAGCGGGGGGGACAATGAGCAGTTCTTC. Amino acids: CASSVSGGDNEQFF. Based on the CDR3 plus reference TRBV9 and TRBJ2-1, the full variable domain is DSGVTQTPKHLITATGQRVTLRCSPRSGDLSVYWYQQSLDQGLQFLIQYYNGEERAKGNILERFSAQQFPDLHSELNLSSLELGDSALYFCASSVSGGDNEQFFGPGTRLTVL.

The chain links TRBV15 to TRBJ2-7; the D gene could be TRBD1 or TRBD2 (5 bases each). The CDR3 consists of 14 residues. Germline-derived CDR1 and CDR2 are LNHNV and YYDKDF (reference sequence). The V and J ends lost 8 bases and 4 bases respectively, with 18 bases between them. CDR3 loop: CATGTRQGEYEQYF. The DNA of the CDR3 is TGTGCCACCGGGACGAGGCAGGGCGAGTACGAGCAGTACTTC.

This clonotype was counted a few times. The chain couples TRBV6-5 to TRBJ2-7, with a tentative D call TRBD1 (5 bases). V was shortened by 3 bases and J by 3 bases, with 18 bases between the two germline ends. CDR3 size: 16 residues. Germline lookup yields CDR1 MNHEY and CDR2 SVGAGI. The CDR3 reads CASSYSKGTGRYEQYF. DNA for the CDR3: TGTGCCAGCAGTTATAGTAAAGGAACAGGCCGCTACGAGCAGTACTTC.

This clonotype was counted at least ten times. The CDR3: CASTSGATNTGELFF. As DNA, the CDR3 is TGTGCCAGCACTAGCGGGGCCACGAACACCGGGGAGCTGTTTTTT. This sequence joins TRBV12-3 or TRBV12-4 and TRBJ2-2; 9 bases align to TRBD2. J lost 0 bases, V lost 7 bases, and 3 bases had no gene match. The CDR3 is 15 residues long.

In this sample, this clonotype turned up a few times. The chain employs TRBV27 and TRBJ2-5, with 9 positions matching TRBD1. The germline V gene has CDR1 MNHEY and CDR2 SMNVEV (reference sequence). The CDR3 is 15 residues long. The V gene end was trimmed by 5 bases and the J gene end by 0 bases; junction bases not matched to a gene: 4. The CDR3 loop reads CASSTDRGYQETQYF. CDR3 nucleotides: TGTGCCAGCAGTACCGACAGGGGGTACCAAGAGACCCAGTACTTC.

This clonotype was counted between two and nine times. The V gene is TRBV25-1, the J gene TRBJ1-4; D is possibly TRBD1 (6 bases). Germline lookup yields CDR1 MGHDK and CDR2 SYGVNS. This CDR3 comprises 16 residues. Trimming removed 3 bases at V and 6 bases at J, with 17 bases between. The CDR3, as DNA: TGTGCCAGCAGTGATAGAGGCCAGGGGTATTATGAAAAACTGTTTTTT. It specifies CASSDRGQGYYEKLFF. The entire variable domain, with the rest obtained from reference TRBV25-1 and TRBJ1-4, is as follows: EADIYQTPRYLVIGTGKKITLECSQTMGHDKMYWYQQDPGMELHLIHYSYGVNSTEKGDLSSESTVSRIRTEHFPLTLESARPSHTSQYLCASSDRGQGYYEKLFFGSGTQLSVL.

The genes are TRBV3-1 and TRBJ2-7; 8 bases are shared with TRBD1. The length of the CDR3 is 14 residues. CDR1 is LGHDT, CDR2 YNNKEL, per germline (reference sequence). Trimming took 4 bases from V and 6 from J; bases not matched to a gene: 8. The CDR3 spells CASSPGRQGTEQYF. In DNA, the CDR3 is TGTGCCAGCAGCCCTGGGAGACAGGGGACCGAGCAGTACTTC.

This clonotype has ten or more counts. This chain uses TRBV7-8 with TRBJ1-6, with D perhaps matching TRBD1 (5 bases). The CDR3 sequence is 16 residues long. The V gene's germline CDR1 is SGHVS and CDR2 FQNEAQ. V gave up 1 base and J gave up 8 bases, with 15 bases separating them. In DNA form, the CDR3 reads TGTGCCAGCAGCTTAGAGAGGGGAATGGACCATTCACCCCTCCACTTT. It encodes CASSLERGMDHSPLHF. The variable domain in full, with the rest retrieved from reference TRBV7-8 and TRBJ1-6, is GAGVSQSPRYKVAKRGQDVALRCDPISGHVSLFWYQQALGQGPEFLTYFQNEAQLDKSGLPSDRFFAERPEGSVSTLKIQRTQQEDSAVYLCASSLERGMDHSPLHFGNGTRLTVT.

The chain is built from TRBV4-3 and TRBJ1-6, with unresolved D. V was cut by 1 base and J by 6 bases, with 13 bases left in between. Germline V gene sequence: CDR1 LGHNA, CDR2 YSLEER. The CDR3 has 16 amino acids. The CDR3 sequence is CASSQVRSSSNSPLHF. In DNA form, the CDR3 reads TGCGCCAGCAGCCAAGTTCGTAGCTCGAGTAATTCACCCCTCCACTTT.

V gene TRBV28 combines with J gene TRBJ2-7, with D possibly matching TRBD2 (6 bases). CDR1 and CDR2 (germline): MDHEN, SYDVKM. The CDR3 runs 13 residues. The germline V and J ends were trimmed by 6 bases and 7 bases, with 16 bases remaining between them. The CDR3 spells CASSLLGGFEQYF. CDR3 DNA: TGTGCCAGCAGCTTACTTGGGGGGTTTGAGCAGTACTTC. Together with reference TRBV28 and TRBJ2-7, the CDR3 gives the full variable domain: DVKVTQSSRYLVKRTGEKVFLECVQDMDHENMFWYRQDPGLGLRLIYFSYDVKMKEKGDIPEGYSVSREKKERFSLILESASTNQTSMYLCASSLLGGFEQYFGPGTRLTVT.

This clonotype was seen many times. Here the CDR3 reads CSARPFLTAGYNEQFF. As DNA, the CDR3 is TGCAGTGCTAGACCCTTTTTAACGGCCGGTTACAATGAGCAGTTCTTC. The V call is TRBV20-1, the J call TRBJ2-1; no clear D. Germline CDR1 reads DFQATT; CDR2 reads SNEGSKA (reference sequence). The length of the CDR3 is 16 residues. Deletions cut 2 bases from V and 4 bases from J, with 18 bases between.

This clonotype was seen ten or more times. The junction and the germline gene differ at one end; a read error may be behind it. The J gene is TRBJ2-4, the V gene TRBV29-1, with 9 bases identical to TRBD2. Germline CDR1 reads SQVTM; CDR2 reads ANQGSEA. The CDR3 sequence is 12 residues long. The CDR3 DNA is TGCAGCGTTGAAGAACCTAGCGGGACCGCAGGCTTC. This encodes CSVEEPSGTAGF.

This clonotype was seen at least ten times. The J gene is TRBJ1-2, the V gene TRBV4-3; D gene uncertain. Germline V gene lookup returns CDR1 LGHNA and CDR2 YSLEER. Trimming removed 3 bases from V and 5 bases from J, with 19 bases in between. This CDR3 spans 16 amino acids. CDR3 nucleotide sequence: TGCGCCAGCAGCCACCTAGAATCAGGCACCGCGTATGGCTACACCTTC. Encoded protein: CASSHLESGTAYGYTF.

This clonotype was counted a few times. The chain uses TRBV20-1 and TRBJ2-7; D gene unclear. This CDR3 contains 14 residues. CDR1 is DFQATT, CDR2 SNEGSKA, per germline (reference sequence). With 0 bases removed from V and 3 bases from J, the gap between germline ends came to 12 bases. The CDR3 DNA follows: TGCAGTGCTAGAGATATCGAGGTGAGCTACGAGCAGTACTTC. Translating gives CSARDIEVSYEQYF.

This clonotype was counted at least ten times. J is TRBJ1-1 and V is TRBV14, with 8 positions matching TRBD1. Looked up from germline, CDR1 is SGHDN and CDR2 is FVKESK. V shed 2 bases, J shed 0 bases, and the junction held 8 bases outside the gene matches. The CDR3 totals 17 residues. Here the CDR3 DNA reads TGTGCCAGCAGCCAAAACAGGGGGTTGGTTATGAACACTGAAGCTTTCTTT. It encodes CASSQNRGLVMNTEAFF.

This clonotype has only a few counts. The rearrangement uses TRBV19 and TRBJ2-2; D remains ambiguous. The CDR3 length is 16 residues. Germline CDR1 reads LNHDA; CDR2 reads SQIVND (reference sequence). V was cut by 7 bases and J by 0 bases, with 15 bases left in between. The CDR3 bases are TGTGCCAGTATCCCAGGTGCAAATACGAACACCGGGGAGCTGTTTTTT. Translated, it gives CASIPGANTNTGELFF.

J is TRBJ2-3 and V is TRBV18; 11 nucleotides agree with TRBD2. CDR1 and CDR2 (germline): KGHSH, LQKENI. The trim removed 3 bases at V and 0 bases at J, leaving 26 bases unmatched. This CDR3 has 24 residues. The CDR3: CASSPRPGQASGTSGAPSTDTQYF. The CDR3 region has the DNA TGTGCCAGCTCACCCCGCCCCGGACAAGCCTCCGGGACTAGCGGAGCGCCTAGCACAGATACGCAGTATTTT.